This note documents a single TCR beta chain sequence. The sample is drawn from a study of shared clonotypes between healthy human individuals. Study in general: A couple of female and three male donors aged 18 to 49 were enrolled.

Libraries were prepared by immunoSEQ multiplex PCR; TCRdb keeps only in-frame clonotypes and omits some of them. The sample has approximately 500,000 clones; around 96% are singletons. Germline CDR1 and CDR2: ENHRY and SYGVKD. The CDR3 runs to 17 residues. V lost 0 bases, J lost 0 bases, and 12 bases lay in between. The chain carries TRBV10-3 and TRBJ1-5; TRBD1 is a possible D gene (5 bases). The TCR originated in a woman aged 25 to 39 in good health. Sequenced material: naive CD4+ T cells sorted from blood. The subset denotes: CD45RA+ positively selected. The CDR3 DNA follows: TGTGCCATCAGTGAGTCGAGTGGGACCTATAGCAATCAGCCCCAGCATTTT. Amino acids: CAISESSGTYSNQPQHF.